The clone carrying this TCR beta chain was detected ten times or more. Its antigen remains unidentified. Molecules of cDNA were individually given unique molecular identifiers that were attached to them. TCRdb re-called the 5' RACE reads through MiXCR, storing one row per CDR3 protein. The sample consists of 45,000 or so distinct CDR3 sequences, roughly 4% of them appearing once. CDR3 length: 15 residues. Looked up from germline, CDR1 is KGHSH and CDR2 is LQKENI. Trimming stripped 3 bases from V and 2 bases from J, with 12 bases between. This sample is part of a study of early T cells in non-severe SARS-CoV-2 infection. Study-wide context: RNA in bulk from unsorted whole blood was sequenced, and chains were unpaired. Study-level points and caveats: Lookups in VDJdb leaned toward anti-spike CD8 responses and missed private and CD4 specificities.

Sequenced: whole blood. The chain couples TRBV18 to TRBJ2-3; perhaps D is TRBD1 or TRBD2 (5 bases each). The source is an adult who was a healthcare worker with PCR-confirmed SARS-CoV-2 infection or an uninfected control (not recorded which). The DNA of the CDR3 is TGTGCCAGCTCACCTGAAGGGACGGACACAGATACGCAGTATTTT. It translates to CASSPEGTDTDTQYF.